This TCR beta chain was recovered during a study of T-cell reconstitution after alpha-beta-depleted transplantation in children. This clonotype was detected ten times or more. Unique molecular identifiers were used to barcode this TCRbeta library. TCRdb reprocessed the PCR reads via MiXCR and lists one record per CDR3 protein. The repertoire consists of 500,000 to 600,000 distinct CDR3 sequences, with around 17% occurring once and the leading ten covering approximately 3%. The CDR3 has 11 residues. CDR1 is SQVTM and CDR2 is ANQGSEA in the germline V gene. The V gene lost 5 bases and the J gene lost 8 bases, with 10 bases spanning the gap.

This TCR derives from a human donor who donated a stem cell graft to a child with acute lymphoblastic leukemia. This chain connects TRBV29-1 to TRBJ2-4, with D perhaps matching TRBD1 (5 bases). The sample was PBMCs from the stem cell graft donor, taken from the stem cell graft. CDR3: CSVSEGDIQYF. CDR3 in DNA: TGCAGCGTTTCAGAAGGGGACATTCAGTACTTC.